One sample yielded the 24 T cell receptor beta chains listed below, sequenced in a study of T cells expressing NK-cell markers. TCRdb reprocessed the 5' RACE reads and reports one entry per CDR3 protein, with no DNA. Its table lists over 100,000 distinct CDR3 sequences. Material: blood T cells: a sorted CD56 or NKG2C T cell subset, CD4+ or CD8+ T cells, or bulk PBMC T cells (not recorded which). Source of these receptors: a woman aged 18 to 75 in good health.

The rearrangement joins TRBV9 to TRBJ2-7. CDR1 and CDR2 from the germline V gene are SGDLS and YYNGEE. This CDR3 has 14 residues. The CDR3 sequence is CASSVEGDSYEQYF.

The chain recombines TRBV20-1 with TRBJ2-3; the D call of TRBD1 rests on TCRdb alone, since no DNA is present to check it. The CDR3 has 16 amino acids. The germline gives CDR1 DFQATT, CDR2 SNEGSKA (reference sequence). The CDR3 region is CSATDEGQGLSDTQYF.

The CDR3 sequence: CASSPGRELFF. J is TRBJ1-4 and V is TRBV25-1; TCRdb's D call, TRBD1, is unchecked because there is no DNA. The CDR3 is 11 residues long. The germline CDR1 and CDR2 sequences are MGHDK and SYGVNS.

The chain joins TRBV6-1 to TRBJ2-5; TCRdb reports TRBD1, a call that lacks DNA to check it against. Germline CDR1 MNHNS, CDR2 SASEGT. The CDR3 covers 14 residues. Here the CDR3 reads CASSEPTGGETQYF.

The chain carries TRBV5-6 and TRBJ2-1. CDR1 and CDR2 (germline): SGHDT, YYEEEE. This CDR3 is 15 amino acids long. CDR3 sequence reads: CASSLSVSSYNEQFF.

The chain links TRBV4-2 to TRBJ2-7; TCRdb gives TRBD1 as the D gene, but with no DNA this cannot be confirmed. The CDR3 covers 15 residues. The germline V gene encodes CDR1 LGHNA and CDR2 YNFKEQ. CDR3 sequence reads: CASSQGTELTYEQYF.

The chain is built from TRBV12-3 or TRBV12-4 and TRBJ2-1; TCRdb's D gene call, TRBD2, goes unchecked for lack of DNA. There are 16 residues in the CDR3. CDR3 residues: CASSSLLAGALDEQFF.

The J gene is TRBJ2-3, the V gene TRBV28; TCRdb calls TRBD2, which cannot be checked without DNA. The CDR3 totals 19 residues. Germline V lookup: CDR1 MDHEN, CDR2 SYDVKM. The CDR3 protein is CASTPLGLATSGGADTQYF.

This chain joins TRBV7-9 and TRBJ2-2; TCRdb designates TRBD1, a call that cannot be tested without DNA. Germline loops: CDR1 SEHNR, CDR2 FQNEAQ (reference sequence). The CDR3 runs 15 residues. The CDR3 loop reads CASSPPSGNTGELFF.

This chain connects TRBV10-3 to TRBJ2-1; TCRdb calls TRBD1, which cannot be checked without DNA. The CDR3 loop spans 14 amino acids. CDR1 ENHRY and CDR2 SYGVKD come from the germline V gene. The CDR3 region is CAMGPGAGYNEQFF.

V is TRBV12-3 or TRBV12-4 and J is TRBJ2-3; TCRdb calls TRBD2, which cannot be checked without DNA. The CDR3 is 14 residues long. CDR3: CASPSGSDADTQYF.

This rearrangement joins TRBV10-2 to TRBJ2-5; TCRdb selects TRBD1, and the lack of DNA leaves this call unchecked. Germline lookup yields CDR1 WSHSY and CDR2 SAAADI. The CDR3 consists of 11 residues. CDR3 sequence reads: CATLRQGTQYF.

The chain employs TRBV30 and TRBJ2-1; without DNA, the TCRdb call of TRBD2 cannot be checked. This CDR3 comprises 14 residues. Germline lookup yields CDR1 GTSNPN and CDR2 SVGIG (reference sequence). CDR3 sequence reads: CAWRGAAAYNEQFF.

The gene calls are TRBV7-3 and TRBJ2-3; TCRdb's D call of TRBD2 is untestable without DNA. The CDR3 is made up of 16 amino acids. CDR1 is SGHTA, CDR2 FQGTGA, per germline. The CDR3 loop is CASSLASGLARDTQYF. The variable domain in full, completed from reference TRBV7-3 and TRBJ2-3, reads GAGVSQTPSNKVTEKGKYVELRCDPISGHTALYWYRQSLGQGPEFLIYFQGTGAADDSGLPNDRFFAVRPEGSVSTLKIQRTERGDSAVYLCASSLASGLARDTQYFGPGTRLTVL.

The CDR3 protein is CASSPDYEQYF. This chain joins TRBV7-9 and TRBJ2-7. Germline CDR1 SEHNR, CDR2 FQNEAQ (reference sequence). The CDR3 contains 11 residues.

This chain joins TRBV5-6 and TRBJ1-4; no DNA is available, so the TRBD1 call from TCRdb remains unchecked. The CDR3 spans 14 residues. The germline V gene encodes CDR1 SGHDT and CDR2 YYEEEE. The CDR3 loop reads CASSLSRGGEKLFF.

The V call is TRBV28, the J call TRBJ2-3; TCRdb's D call, TRBD2, is unchecked because there is no DNA. The CDR3 runs 15 residues. Germline V gene data show CDR1 as MDHEN and CDR2 as SYDVKM. The CDR3: CASRWTSGRVSTQYF.

V and J are TRBV6-5 and TRBJ2-3. In germline, CDR1 is MNHEY, CDR2 SVGAGI. There are 13 residues in the CDR3. CDR3: CASSYVITDTQYF.

The CDR3: CASSLMSGDKEQYF. The chain links TRBV7-3 to TRBJ2-7; the D call from TCRdb, TRBD2, cannot be confirmed without DNA. The CDR3 is 14 residues long. CDR1 and CDR2 (germline): SGHTA, FQGTGA.

J is TRBJ2-7 and V is TRBV4-3; there is no DNA to check the TCRdb D call of TRBD2. This CDR3 spans 17 amino acids. From germline, CDR1 is LGHNA and CDR2 YSLEER. CDR3 sequence: CASSQEATSGGRYEQYF.

The chain combines TRBV4-3 with TRBJ2-2. Germline values: CDR1 LGHNA, CDR2 YSLEER. CDR3 size: 14 residues. The CDR3 reads CASSQGLQTGELFF.

The chain couples TRBV4-2 to TRBJ2-7; TCRdb reports TRBD2, a call that lacks DNA to check it against. Germline CDR1 is LGHNA and CDR2 is YNFKEQ. The CDR3 contains 15 residues. The CDR3 protein is CASSQGLQEPYEQYF.

The rearrangement joins TRBV9 to TRBJ2-1. CDR3 length: 15 residues. Germline CDR1 reads SGDLS; CDR2 reads YYNGEE. The CDR3: CASSVKGSSYNEQFF.

The chain recombines TRBV7-9 with TRBJ2-1. The CDR3 extends over 13 amino acids. CDR1 and CDR2 (germline): SEHNR, FQNEAQ (reference sequence). The CDR3 sequence: CASSSRPYNEQFF.